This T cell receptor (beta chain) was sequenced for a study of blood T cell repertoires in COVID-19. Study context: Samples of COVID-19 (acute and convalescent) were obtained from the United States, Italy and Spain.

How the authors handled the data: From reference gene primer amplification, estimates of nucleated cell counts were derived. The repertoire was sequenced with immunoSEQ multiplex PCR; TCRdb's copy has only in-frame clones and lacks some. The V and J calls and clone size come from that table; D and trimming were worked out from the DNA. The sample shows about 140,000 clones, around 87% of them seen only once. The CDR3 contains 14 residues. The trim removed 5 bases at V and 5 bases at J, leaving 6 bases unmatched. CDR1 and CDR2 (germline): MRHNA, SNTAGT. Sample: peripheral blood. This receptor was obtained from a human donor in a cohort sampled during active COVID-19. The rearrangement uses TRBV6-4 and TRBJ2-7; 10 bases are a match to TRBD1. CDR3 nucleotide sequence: TGTGCCAGCAGTCCCGGGACAGGGGAAAACGAGCAGTACTTC. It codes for CASSPGTGENEQYF.